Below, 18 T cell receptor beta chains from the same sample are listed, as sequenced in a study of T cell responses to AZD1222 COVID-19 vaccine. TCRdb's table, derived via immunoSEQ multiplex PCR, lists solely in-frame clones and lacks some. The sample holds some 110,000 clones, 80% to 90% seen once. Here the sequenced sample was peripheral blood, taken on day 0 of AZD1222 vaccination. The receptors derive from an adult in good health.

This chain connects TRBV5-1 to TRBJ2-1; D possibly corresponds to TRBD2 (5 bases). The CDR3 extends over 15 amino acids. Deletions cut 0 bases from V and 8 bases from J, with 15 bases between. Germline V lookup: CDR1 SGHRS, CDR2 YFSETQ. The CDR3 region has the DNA TGCGCCAGCAGCTTGGGAGGGTCGGTTCTCGATGAGCAGTTCTTC. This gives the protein CASSLGGSVLDEQFF.

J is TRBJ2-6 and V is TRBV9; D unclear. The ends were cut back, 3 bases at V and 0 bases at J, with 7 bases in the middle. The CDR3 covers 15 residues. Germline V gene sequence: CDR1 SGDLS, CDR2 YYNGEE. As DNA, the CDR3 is TGTGCCAGCAGCGCGATGTACTCTGGGGCCAACGTCCTGACTTTC. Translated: CASSAMYSGANVLTF.

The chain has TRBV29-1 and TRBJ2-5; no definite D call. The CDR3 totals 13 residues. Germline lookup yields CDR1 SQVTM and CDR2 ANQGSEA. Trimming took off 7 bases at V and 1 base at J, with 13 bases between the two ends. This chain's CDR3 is CSAGWKFQETQYF. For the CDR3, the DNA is TGCAGCGCTGGGTGGAAGTTCCAAGAGACCCAGTACTTC.

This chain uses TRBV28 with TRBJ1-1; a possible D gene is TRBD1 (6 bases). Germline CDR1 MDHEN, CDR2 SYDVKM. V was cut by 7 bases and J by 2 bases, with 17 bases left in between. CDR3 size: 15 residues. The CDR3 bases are TGTGCCAGCAACCCCTCGGCGGGGGCTAACACTGAAGCTTTCTTT. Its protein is CASNPSAGANTEAFF.

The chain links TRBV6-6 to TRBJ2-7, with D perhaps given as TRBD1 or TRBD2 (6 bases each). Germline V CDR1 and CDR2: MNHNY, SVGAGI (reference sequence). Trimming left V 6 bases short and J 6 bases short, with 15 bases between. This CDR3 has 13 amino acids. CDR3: CASSPRGQGEQYF. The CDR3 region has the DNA TGTGCCAGCAGCCCACGGGGGCAGGGCGAGCAGTACTTC.

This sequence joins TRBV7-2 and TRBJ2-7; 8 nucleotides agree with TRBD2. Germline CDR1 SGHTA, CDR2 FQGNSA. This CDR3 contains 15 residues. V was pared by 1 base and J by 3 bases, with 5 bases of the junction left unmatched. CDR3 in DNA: TGTGCCAGCAGCTTAGATAGCGGGAAGATCTACGAGCAGTACTTC. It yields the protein CASSLDSGKIYEQYF.

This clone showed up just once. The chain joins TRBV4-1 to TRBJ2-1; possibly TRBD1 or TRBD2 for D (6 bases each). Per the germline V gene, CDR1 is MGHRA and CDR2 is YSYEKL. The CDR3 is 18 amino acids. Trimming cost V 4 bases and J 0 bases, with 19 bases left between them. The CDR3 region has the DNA TGCGCCAGCAGCCCCTCTCGGAGGGGGTATAGCTCCTACAATGAGCAGTTCTTC. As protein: CASSPSRRGYSSYNEQFF.

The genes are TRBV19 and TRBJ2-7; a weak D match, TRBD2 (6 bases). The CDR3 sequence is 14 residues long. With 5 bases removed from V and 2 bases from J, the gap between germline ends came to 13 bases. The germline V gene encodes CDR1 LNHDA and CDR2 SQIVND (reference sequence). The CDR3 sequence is CASSDRERTYEQYF. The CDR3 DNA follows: TGTGCCAGTAGTGACCGGGAGCGAACCTACGAGCAGTACTTC.

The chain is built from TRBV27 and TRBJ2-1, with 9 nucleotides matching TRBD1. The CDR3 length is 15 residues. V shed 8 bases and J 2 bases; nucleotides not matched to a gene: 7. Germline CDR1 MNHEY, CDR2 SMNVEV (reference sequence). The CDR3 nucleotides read TGTGCCAGCGGGGGGGACAGGGTGGCCTACAATGAGCAGTTCTTC. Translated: CASGGDRVAYNEQFF.

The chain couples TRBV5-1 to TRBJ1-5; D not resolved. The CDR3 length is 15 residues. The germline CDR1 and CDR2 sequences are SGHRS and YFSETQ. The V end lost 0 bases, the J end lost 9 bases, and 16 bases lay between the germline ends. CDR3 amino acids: CASSLGGPGNGPQHF. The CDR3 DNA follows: TGCGCCAGCAGCTTGGGGGGTCCGGGGAATGGGCCCCAGCATTTT.

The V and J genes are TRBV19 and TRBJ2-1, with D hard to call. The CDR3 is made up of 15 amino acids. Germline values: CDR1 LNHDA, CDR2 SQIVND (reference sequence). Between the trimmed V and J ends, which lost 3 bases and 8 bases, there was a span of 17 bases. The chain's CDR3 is CASSMRSLAVDEQFF. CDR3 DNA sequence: TGTGCCAGTAGTATGCGGTCCCTCGCGGTGGATGAGCAGTTCTTC.

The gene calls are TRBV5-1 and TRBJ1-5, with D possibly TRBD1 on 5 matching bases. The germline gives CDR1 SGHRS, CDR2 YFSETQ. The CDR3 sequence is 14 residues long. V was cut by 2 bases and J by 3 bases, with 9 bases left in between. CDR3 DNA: TGCGCCAGCAGCTTCGACAGCGTCAATCAGCCCCAGCATTTT. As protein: CASSFDSVNQPQHF.

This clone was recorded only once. The CDR3 DNA reads as TGTGCCAGCAGGGCCACAGGGGGCACTGAAGCTTTCTTT. Residues: CASRATGGTEAFF. V and J are TRBV5-4 and TRBJ1-1, with 8 bases aligning to TRBD1. The CDR3 totals 13 residues. Trimming took 5 bases from V and 4 from J; bases not matched to a gene: 4. The germline V gene has CDR1 SGHNT and CDR2 YYREEE (reference sequence).

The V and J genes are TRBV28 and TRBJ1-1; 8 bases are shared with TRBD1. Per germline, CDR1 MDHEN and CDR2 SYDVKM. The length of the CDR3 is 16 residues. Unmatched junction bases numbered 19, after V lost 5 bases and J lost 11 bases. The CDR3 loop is CASSLLSRDRRTGAFF. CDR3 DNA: TGTGCCAGCAGTCTCCTGTCCCGGGACAGGCGGACCGGGGCTTTCTTT. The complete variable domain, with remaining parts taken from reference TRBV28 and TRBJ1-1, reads DVKVTQSSRYLVKRTGEKVFLECVQDMDHENMFWYRQDPGLGLRLIYFSYDVKMKEKGDIPEGYSVSREKKERFSLILESASTNQTSMYLCASSLLSRDRRTGAFFGQGTRLTVV.

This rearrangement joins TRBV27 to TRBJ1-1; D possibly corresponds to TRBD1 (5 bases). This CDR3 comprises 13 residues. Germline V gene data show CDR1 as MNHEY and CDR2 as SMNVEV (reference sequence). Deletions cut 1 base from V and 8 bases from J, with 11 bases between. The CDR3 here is CASSLLGGVEAFF. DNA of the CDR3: TGTGCCAGCAGTTTATTAGGAGGGGTGGAAGCTTTCTTT.

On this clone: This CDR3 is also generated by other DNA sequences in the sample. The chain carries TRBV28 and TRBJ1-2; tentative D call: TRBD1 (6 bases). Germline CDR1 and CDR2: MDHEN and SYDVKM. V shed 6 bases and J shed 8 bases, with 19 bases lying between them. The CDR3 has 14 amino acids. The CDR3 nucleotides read TGTGCCAGCAGCTCACCCCCAGGGGCCCACGGCTACACCTTC. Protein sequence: CASSSPPGAHGYTF.

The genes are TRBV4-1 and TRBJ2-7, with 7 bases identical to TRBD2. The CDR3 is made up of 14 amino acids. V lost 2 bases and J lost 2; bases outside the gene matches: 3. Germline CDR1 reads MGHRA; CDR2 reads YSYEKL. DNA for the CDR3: TGCGCCAGCAGCCAAAAGCTAGCGGCCTACGAGCAGTACTTC. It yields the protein CASSQKLAAYEQYF.

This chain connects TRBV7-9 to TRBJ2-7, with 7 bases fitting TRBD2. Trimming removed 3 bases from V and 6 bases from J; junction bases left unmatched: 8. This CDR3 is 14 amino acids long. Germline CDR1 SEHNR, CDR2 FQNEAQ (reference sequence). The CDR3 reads CASSFMGGTLEQYF. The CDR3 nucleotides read TGTGCCAGCAGCTTCATGGGGGGGACCCTCGAGCAGTACTTC.